This TCR beta chain was recorded in a study of molecular identifiers for immune sequencing clone quantification. This clonotype was detected ten times or more. As CD8+CD4-CCR7+CD45RA+ cells, naive CD8 T cells were sorted. One entry per CDR3 protein results from TCRdb running MiXCR on the PCR reads. The table has 45,000 to 55,000 distinct CDR3 sequences, around 34% seen once. The germline gives CDR1 MDHEN, CDR2 SYDVKM. Trimming took off 4 bases at V and 0 bases at J, with 10 bases between the two ends. The CDR3 has 15 amino acids. This receptor was obtained from a human donor in good health. Some libraries in this study had Jurkat cell RNA spiked in. The J gene is TRBJ2-1, the V gene TRBV28; no clear D gene. Sequencing used naive CD8+ T cells from blood, with Jurkat cell RNA spiked in. Subset indicated: FACS-sorted CD8+CD4-CCR7+CD45RA+ naive T cells. The CDR3, as DNA: TGTGCCAGCAGTTCCCGACCCAGCTCCTACAATGAGCAGTTCTTC. This sequence encodes CASSSRPSSYNEQFF.